This T cell receptor (beta chain) was identified during a study of graft-versus-host responses after intestinal transplantation. Study-wide context: The study gave all recipients anti-thymocyte globulin induction, then tacrolimus and steroids for roughly 3 years.

Study observations and caveats: Declining HvG levels early post-transplant were linked to peak circulating GvH clone levels. Subjects displaying graft-donor T cell macrochimerism possessed elevated graft-versus-host to host-versus-graft clonal ratios inside allografts.

Using immunoSEQ multiplex PCR, the repertoire was profiled, and TCRdb retains in-frame clones only, with some absent. The sample gives 85,000 to 90,000 clones, 75% to 90% of which show up once; about 18% is in the top ten. The CDR3 sequence is 22 residues long. The ends lost 0 bases at V and 3 bases at J; junction bases unmatched: 20. As concerns this clone: The target antigen is unknown.

This clonotype was sampled from a human donor who received an intestinal transplant. The sample was unstimulated CD8+ T cells sorted from spleen or lymph node cells, taken before intestinal transplant. The J gene is TRBJ2-2, the V gene TRBV23-1; 9 bases agree with TRBD2. TRBV23-1 is noted as an ORF with a role that remains uncertain. CDR3 in DNA: TGCGCCAGCAGTCAATCCCTGGGAACCTGGTGGGCTAGCGGGGAACACACCGGGGAGCTGTTTTTT. This codes for CASSQSLGTWWASGEHTGELFF.